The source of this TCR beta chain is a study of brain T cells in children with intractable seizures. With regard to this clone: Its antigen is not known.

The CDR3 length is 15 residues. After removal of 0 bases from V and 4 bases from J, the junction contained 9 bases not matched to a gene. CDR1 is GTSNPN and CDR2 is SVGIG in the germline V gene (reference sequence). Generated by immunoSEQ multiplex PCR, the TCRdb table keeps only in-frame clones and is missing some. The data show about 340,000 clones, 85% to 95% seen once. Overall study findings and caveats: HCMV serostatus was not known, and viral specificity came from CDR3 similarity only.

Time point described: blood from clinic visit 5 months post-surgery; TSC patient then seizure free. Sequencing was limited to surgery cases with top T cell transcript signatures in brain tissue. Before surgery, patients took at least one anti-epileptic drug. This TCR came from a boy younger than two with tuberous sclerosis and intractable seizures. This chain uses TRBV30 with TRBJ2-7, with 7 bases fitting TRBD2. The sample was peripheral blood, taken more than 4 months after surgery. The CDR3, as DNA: TGTGCCTGGAGTGTACTAAGCGGGATGGGGTACGAGCAGTACTTC. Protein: CAWSVLSGMGYEQYF.